This T cell receptor (beta chain) was recovered during a study of T cell responses to AZD1222 COVID-19 vaccine (dated by TCRdb to the early 2020s). For context, the study as a whole: Because spike-specific TCR depth and breadth did not differ between the two schedules, AZD1222 recipients who got a second dose at roughly 4 weeks were pooled with those who got a second dose at roughly 12 weeks. Enrollment into the trials was organized by age into subgroups of 18-55, 56-69 and 70-plus years, and those subgroups contained approximately 160, 26 and 62 TCR-sequenced participants, respectively. TCR sequencing was performed for 230 to 250 trial participants, of whom some 200 were given two doses of AZD1222 and around 25 were given two doses of MenACWY control vaccine. Overall study outcomes, separate from this receptor: Conclusions about previously exposed vaccinees are limited because only five to seven AZD1222 recipients were SARS-CoV-2 seropositive at baseline. Spike-specific TCR breadth and depth rose significantly after two AZD1222 doses compared with day 0 and with MenACWY recipients. Because no day 14 peak-response samples were available, the repertoires could be characterized only after the peak T cell response. Nearly half of unique spike-specific TCRs reportedly recognized epitopes outside regions mutated in the B.1.351 and B.1.1.7 variants. The vaccine-associated CD4 TCRs covered the entire spike protein, and the dominant responses fell in regions 160-218 and 743-854. Most participants were white British and females outnumbered males, and the authors suggested that clonal diversity may have been underestimated. In the small 56-69-year group, the increase in depth fell short of significance, most likely because of low power.

The time point label, as the study defines it: baseline before first vaccination. Vaccinee samples came from UK trials COV001 and COV002, including a single-blind randomized controlled phase 2/3 trial of AZD1222 (ChAdOx1 nCoV-19) in healthy adults. Trial participant PBMC samples were collected at day 0 and day 28 after the second dose for TCRbeta chain sequencing. Via the germline V gene, CDR1 is LGHNA and CDR2 YSLEER. From the cysteine through the phenylalanine, the CDR3 covers 15 amino acids. The entry retains the CDR3 DNA only, 45 bases that are in frame from base 1. V is cut back by 0 bases and J by 12 bases, with 10 bases in the junction unmatched. The CDR3 regions of human TCRbeta chains were analyzed by immunosequencing. For the original study's pipeline: TCRs in the repertoires were compared against a reference library of SARS-CoV-2-specific TCRs that had been generated with the MIRA antigen-specificity platform. Breadth was defined as the fraction of unique TCRs that were SARS-CoV-2-associated. Depth was defined as the fraction of total T cells that were SARS-CoV-2-associated. Using the MIRA data, every spike-specific TCR was mapped to the spike region that the TCR reacted to and assigned to either a CD4 or a CD8 class. Log10-transformed breadth and depth values were compared by one-way ANOVA with Sidak's multiple comparisons tests. TCRdb took over this immuneACCESS table, retaining in-frame rearrangements with V and J assigned. Such tables are incomplete; in checked studies, under half of the missing clones stem from an unresolved V gene, and the remainder is unexplained. V, J and clone size reflect that table, while D and trimming were determined from the DNA. For this sample the table gives 150,000 or so clones, of which roughly nine tenths were detected only once. Clones ranked in the top ten supply 4.5% to 6% of the sample.

Details on this clone: The antigen it binds to is not known. No per-base quality is available; no much larger clone lies one base away.

This TCR derives from an adult in good health. The sample consisted of peripheral blood, taken on day 0 of AZD1222 vaccination. The V and J genes are TRBV4-3 and TRBJ2-2; TRBD2 lines up with 7 middle nucleotides. CDR3 sequence: CASSQDSGGSSQLFF. At the DNA level, the sequence is TGCGCCAGCAGCCAAGATTCCGGCGGGAGTTCGCAGCTGTTTTTT.